This T cell receptor beta chain was observed in a study of T cells in Graves' hyperthyroidism and ophthalmopathy. About the research overall: Any treatment followed the collection of peripheral blood at initial diagnosis. The study's findings and limits: Blood shared most expanded thyroid clonotypes above 0.001.

The CDR3 runs to 15 residues. The V end lost 4 bases, the J end lost 6 bases, and 16 bases lay between the germline ends. Germline CDR1 and CDR2: LGHDT and YNNKEL (reference sequence). The source material, RNA transcripts, was used to amplify TCR beta CDR3 regions. The HTBI primer set drove a first-round RT-PCR of the TCR CDR3. Each CDR3 protein is one row after TCRdb ran MiXCR on the multiplex PCR reads. Among approximately 260,000 distinct CDR3 sequences listed, 13% to 15% were seen once. Among the patients, aged 18 to 65, hyperthyroidism was newly diagnosed and had lasted under 2 months. Patients showing uncontrolled infection, other autoimmune disease, pregnancy or lactation were ineligible. Many counts were recorded for this clonotype. Its cognate antigen is unknown.

This chain joins TRBV3-1 and TRBJ2-1; D assignment may be TRBD1 or TRBD2 (6 bases each). Sequencing used blood. The origin of this receptor is a woman aged 45-60 years with Graves' hyperthyroidism that later progressed to Graves' ophthalmopathy. The DNA of the CDR3 is TGTGCCAGCAGCCCGAGGGGGGTCGCTTTCAATGAGCAGTTCTTC. Translated, it gives CASSPRGVAFNEQFF.